This TCR beta chain was obtained from a study of OX40 agonist ivuxolimab in advanced cancers. Study-level information: It was ivuxolimab, an agonistic anti-OX40 (CD134) antibody, that patients were treated with. Having had anti-PD-1, anti-PD-L1 or anti-CTLA-4 therapy before was allowed, and under 50% had some.

Here immunoSEQ multiplex PCR was the method, and the copy in TCRdb shows in-frame clones only, minus some. Here the sample spans about 37,000 clones, 78% being singletons. The germline gives CDR1 KGHSH, CDR2 LQKENI. Between the trimmed V and J ends, which lost 5 bases and 0 bases, there was a span of 10 bases. There are 15 residues in the CDR3. The chain recombines TRBV18 with TRBJ2-2; TRBD2 might be the D (5 bases). The source material was CD4+ or CD8+ T cells sorted from blood, sampled in a trial of the OX40 agonist ivuxolimab. The source of this sequence is an adult with an advanced solid tumor such as melanoma, head and neck, liver or kidney cancer. The chain's CDR3 is CASSVPGTNTGELFF. Written as DNA, the CDR3 is TGTGCCAGCTCAGTGCCGGGAACGAACACCGGGGAGCTGTTTTTT.